This T cell receptor beta chain comes out of a study of patients and donors after allogeneic stem cell transplantation. TCRdb analysed the RT-PCR reads with MiXCR anew, one entry per CDR3 protein. This table holds 920,000 or so distinct CDR3 sequences, more than 15% found once. This CDR3 has 17 amino acids. CDR1 and CDR2 from the germline V gene are SEHNR and FQNEAQ (reference sequence). V lost 4 bases to trimming and J lost 3 bases, with 22 bases between them. Sequencing was carried out using blood, either unsorted or a sorted T cell fraction (not recorded which). V usage is TRBV7-9 and J usage is TRBJ2-7; D may be TRBD1 (6 bases). The receptor was derived from a human donor who was either an allogeneic HSCT recipient or a stem cell or donor lymphocyte infusion donor (not recorded which). It is not recorded whose cells these are; they may come from a transplant donor. Written as DNA, the CDR3 is TGTGCCAGCAGCTCCAGGGACACGTGGGACGTTCACTACGAGCAGTACTTC. Translating it yields CASSSRDTWDVHYEQYF.